This T cell receptor beta chain was sequenced in a study of blood T cell repertoires in COVID-19. The overall study: Acute-phase and convalescent COVID-19 samples originated in the United States, Italy and Spain.

Authors' methods: Reference gene primer amplification in the assay estimated nucleated cell counts. Data came from immunoSEQ multiplex PCR; TCRdb stores just in-frame clones and leaves some out. The DNA gave D and trimming, while V, J and clone size come from that table. The sample has 90,000 to 110,000 clones, 82% seen once; the top ten hold roughly 15%. Germline V gene data show CDR1 as LNHNV and CDR2 as YYDKDF (reference sequence). V gave up 0 bases and J gave up 5 bases, with 10 bases separating them. The CDR3 has 14 residues. Sequenced input: peripheral blood. This TCR derives from a woman of 80 years or more with acute or convalescent COVID-19. The chain carries TRBV15 and TRBJ2-5; no clear D. The CDR3 DNA sequence: TGTGCCACCAGCAGAGATCACCCCAGTGAGACCCAGTACTTC. As protein: CATSRDHPSETQYF.